Sequencing of this TCR beta chain was carried out in a study of shared clonotypes between healthy human individuals. Overall study results and limits: Clonotype sharing among donors was expected to depend on sequencing depth.

About this clone: The antigen is not known.

The CDR3 is 13 amino acids. Trimming took 5 bases from V and 2 from J, leaving 7 bases between them. The V gene's germline CDR1 is SGHNT and CDR2 YENEEA. Clones were read by immunoSEQ multiplex PCR, and TCRdb kept only the in-frame ones, dropping some. Of around 1.1 million clones in the sample, approximately 77% were seen once. Material: memory CD4+ T cells from PBMCs. The subset: CD45RA-negative fraction. The TCR was taken from a man aged 18 to 29 in good health. Some clones in this sample may be carry-over from other donors' samples. This rearrangement joins TRBV11-3 to TRBJ2-1, with D unresolved. This CDR3 is CASSVRPYNEQFF. The DNA of the CDR3 is TGTGCCAGCAGCGTACGACCCTACAATGAGCAGTTCTTC.